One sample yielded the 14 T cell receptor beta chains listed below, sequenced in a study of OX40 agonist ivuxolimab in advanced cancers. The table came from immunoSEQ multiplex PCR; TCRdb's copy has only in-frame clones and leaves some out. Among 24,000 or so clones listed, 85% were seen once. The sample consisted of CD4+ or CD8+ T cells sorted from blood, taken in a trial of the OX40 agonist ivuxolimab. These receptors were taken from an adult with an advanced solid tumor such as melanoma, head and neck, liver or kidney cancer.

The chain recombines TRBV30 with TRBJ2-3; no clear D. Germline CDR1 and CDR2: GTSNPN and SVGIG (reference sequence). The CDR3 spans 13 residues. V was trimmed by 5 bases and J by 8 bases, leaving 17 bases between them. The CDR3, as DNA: TGTGCCTGGGGCCCTACCGGCGGAGCTACGCAGTATTTT. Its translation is CAWGPTGGATQYF.

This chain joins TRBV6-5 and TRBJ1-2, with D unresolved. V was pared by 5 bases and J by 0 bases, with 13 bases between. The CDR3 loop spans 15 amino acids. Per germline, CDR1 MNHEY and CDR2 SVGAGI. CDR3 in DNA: TGTGCCAGCAGTCCCATTAGGGCATCTAACTATGGCTACACCTTC. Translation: CASSPIRASNYGYTF.

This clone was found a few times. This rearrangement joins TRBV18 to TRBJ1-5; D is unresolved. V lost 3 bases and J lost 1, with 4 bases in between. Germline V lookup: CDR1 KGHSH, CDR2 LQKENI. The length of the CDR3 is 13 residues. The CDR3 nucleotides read TGTGCCAGCTCACCCCACAGCAATCAGCCCCAGCATTTT. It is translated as CASSPHSNQPQHF.

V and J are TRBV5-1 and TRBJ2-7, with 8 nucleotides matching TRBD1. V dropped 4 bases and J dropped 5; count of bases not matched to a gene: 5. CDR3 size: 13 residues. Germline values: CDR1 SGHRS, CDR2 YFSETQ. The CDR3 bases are TGCGCCAGCAGCCCGAGACAGGGGAACGAGCAGTACTTC. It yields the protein CASSPRQGNEQYF. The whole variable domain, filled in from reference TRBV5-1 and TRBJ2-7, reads KAGVTQTPRYLIKTRGQQVTLSCSPISGHRSVSWYQQTPGQGLQFLFEYFSETQRNKGNFPGRFSGRQFSNSRSEMNVSTLELGDSALYLCASSPRQGNEQYFGPGTRLTVT.

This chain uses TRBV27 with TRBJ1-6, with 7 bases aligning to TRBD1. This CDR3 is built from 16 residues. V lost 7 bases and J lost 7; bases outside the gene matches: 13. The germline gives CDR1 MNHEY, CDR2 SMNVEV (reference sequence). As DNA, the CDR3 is TGTGCCAGCAACAGCCGGGTACAGGGGTGGAATTCACCCCTCCACTTT. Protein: CASNSRVQGWNSPLHF.

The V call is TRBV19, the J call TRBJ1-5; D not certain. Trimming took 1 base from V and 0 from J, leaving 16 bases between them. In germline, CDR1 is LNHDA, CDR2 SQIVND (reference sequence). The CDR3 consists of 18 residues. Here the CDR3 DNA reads TGTGCCAGTAGTATAGGTGGCAGCCGAGCCTATAGCAATCAGCCCCAGCATTTT. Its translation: CASSIGGSRAYSNQPQHF.

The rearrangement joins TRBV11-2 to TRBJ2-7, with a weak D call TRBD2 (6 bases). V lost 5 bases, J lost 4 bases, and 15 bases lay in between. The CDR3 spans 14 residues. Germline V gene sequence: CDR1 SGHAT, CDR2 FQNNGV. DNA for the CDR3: TGTGCCAGCAGCCCCTTGGGGGGTGTGTACGAGCAGTACTTC. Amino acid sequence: CASSPLGGVYEQYF.

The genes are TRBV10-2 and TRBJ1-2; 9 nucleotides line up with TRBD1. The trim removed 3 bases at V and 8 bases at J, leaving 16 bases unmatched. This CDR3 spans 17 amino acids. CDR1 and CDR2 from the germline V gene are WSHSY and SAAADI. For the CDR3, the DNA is TGCGCCAGCAGTGACCCTCCCTCCGGGACAGGGCGAAGGGGCTACACCTTC. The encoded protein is CASSDPPSGTGRRGYTF.

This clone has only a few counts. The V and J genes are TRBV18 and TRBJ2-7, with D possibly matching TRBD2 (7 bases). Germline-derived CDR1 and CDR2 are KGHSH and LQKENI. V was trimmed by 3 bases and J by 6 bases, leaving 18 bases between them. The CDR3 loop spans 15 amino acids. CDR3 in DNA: TGTGCCAGCTCACCGCGGGGGCTCACGACTGGCGAGCAGTACTTC. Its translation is CASSPRGLTTGEQYF. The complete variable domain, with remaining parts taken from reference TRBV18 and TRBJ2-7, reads NAGVMQNPRHLVRRRGQEARLRCSPMKGHSHVYWYRQLPEEGLKFMVYLQKENIIDESGMPKERFSAEFPKEGPSILRIQQVVRGDSAAYFCASSPRGLTTGEQYFGPGTRLTVT.

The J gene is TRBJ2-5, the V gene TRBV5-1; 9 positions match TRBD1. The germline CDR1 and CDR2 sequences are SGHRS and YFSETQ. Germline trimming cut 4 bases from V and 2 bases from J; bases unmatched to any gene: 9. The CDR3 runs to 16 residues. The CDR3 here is CASSPGTGPTQETQYF. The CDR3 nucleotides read TGCGCCAGCAGCCCCGGGACAGGGCCCACTCAAGAGACCCAGTACTTC.

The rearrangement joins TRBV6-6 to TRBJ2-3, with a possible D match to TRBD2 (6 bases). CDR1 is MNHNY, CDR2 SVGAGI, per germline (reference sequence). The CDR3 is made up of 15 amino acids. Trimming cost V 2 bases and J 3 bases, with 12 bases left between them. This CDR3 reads CASSYPLARTDTQYF. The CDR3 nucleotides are TGTGCCAGCAGTTACCCCCTAGCGAGAACAGATACGCAGTATTTT.

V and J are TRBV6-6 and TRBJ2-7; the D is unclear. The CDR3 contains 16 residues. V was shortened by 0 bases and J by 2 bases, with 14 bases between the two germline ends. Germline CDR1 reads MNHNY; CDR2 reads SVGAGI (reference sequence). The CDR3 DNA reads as TGTGCCAGCAGTTACTCGAACAACCCAAGTGCCTACGAGCAGTACTTC. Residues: CASSYSNNPSAYEQYF.

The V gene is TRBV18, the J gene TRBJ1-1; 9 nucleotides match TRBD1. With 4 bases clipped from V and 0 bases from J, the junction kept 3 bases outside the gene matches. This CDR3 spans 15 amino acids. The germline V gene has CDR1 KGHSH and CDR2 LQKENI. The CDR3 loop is CASSLTGGLNTEAFF. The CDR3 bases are TGTGCCAGCTCACTAACAGGGGGCTTGAACACTGAAGCTTTCTTT.

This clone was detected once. The CDR3 DNA reads TGTGCCAGCAGCTTTGATAGCGGGGTAAGGCTGTTTTTT. This sequence encodes CASSFDSGVRLFF. The chain uses TRBV7-4 and TRBJ1-4; D gene ambiguous. Germline CDR1 reads SGHVT; CDR2 reads SQSDAQ. Trimming cost V 3 bases and J 14 bases, with 16 bases left between them. The CDR3 has 13 residues.